These T cell receptor beta chains were read from a single sample in a study of blood T cells in healthy people across ages. TCRdb re-analysed the 5' RACE reads in MiXCR, keeping a single row per CDR3 protein. The sample records about 640,000 distinct CDR3 sequences, 35% to 50% being singletons. The material sequenced was blood. These receptors all stem from a man at least 80 years old in good health. The CDR3 runs from the conserved cysteine through the conserved F or W. D genes are given only for firm matches. Part of the rows lack a size; the others show once, few, many or a class for expanded clones.

>NA|TRBJ1-6|NA|TRBV4-2
CASSQEAGRNNSPLHF
TGTGCCAGCAGCCAAGAGGCCGGGAGAAACAATTCACCCCTCCACTTT
>NA|TRBJ1-2|NA|TRBV12-3/TRBV12-4
CASSLITDRSTYGYTF
TGTGCCAGCAGTTTAATTACCGACAGGTCGACTTACGGCTACACCTTC
>few|TRBJ2-7|NA|TRBV11-2
CASSLASREQYF
TGTGCCAGCAGCTTAGCCTCTCGGGAGCAGTACTTC
>few|TRBJ2-3|TRBD2|TRBV20-1
CSAVQRGGHTDTQYF
TGCAGTGCTGTCCAGCGGGGGGGACACACAGATACGCAGTATTTT
>few|TRBJ1-2|NA|TRBV6-1
CASSEAETGFGYTF
TGTGCCAGCAGTGAAGCGGAAACAGGGTTTGGCTACACCTTC
>few|TRBJ2-3|NA|TRBV2
CASSEARPGTQYF
TGTGCCAGCAGTGAAGCAAGACCAGGCACGCAGTATTTT
>few|TRBJ2-2|NA|TRBV7-2
CASSRQRNTGELFF
TGTGCCAGCAGCCGACAGAGGAACACCGGGGAGCTGTTTTTT
>NA|TRBJ2-2|TRBD2|TRBV20-1
CSARAASGGAGTRELFF
TGCAGTGCCAGAGCGGCTAGCGGGGGGGCAGGCACCCGGGAGCTGTTTTTT
>few|TRBJ2-5|TRBD2|TRBV6-5
CASSYSGGSREETQYF
TGTGCCAGCAGTTACTCTGGCGGGAGTCGAGAAGAGACCCAGTACTTC
>NA|TRBJ2-5|TRBD1|TRBV6-2/TRBV6-3
CASSGQGFGTQYF
TGTGCCAGCAGTGGACAGGGGTTCGGGACCCAGTACTTC
>NA|TRBJ2-3|TRBD2|TRBV28
CASGYASGSFDTQYF
TGTGCCAGCGGGTATGCTAGCGGGAGCTTTGATACGCAGTATTTT
>few|TRBJ2-1|NA|TRBV6-5
CASKRGDYNEQFF
TGTGCCAGCAAAAGAGGGGACTACAATGAGCAGTTCTTC
>NA|TRBJ2-1|NA|TRBV6-1
CASSARRLSSYNEQFF
TGTGCCAGCAGTGCGAGACGGCTTAGCTCCTACAATGAGCAGTTCTTC
>once|TRBJ2-5|TRBD1|TRBV6-2/TRBV6-3
CASSDRGRVFGEQYF
TGTGCCAGCAGCGACAGGGGGCGCGTTTTCGGTGAGCAGTACTTC
>NA|TRBJ2-1|TRBD2|TRBV19
CASSIGGLAGYNEQFF
TGTGCCAGTAGTATAGGAGGACTAGCGGGATACAATGAGCAGTTCTTC
>NA|TRBJ2-1|TRBD2|TRBV27
CASRACIAGSQNEQFF
TGTGCCAGCAGAGCCTGTATAGCGGGGTCTCAAAATGAGCAGTTCTTC
>NA|TRBJ2-7|TRBD1|TRBV20-1
CSASPSGDRTKQYF
TGCAGTGCTAGTCCCTCCGGGGACAGAACTAAGCAGTACTTC
>few|TRBJ2-3|NA|TRBV25-1
CASSDPGWKDTQYF
TGTGCCAGCAGTGACCCAGGGTGGAAGGATACGCAGTATTTT
>NA|TRBJ2-7|TRBD1|TRBV5-1
CASSLAGQGGTISYERYF
TGCGCCAGCAGCTTGGCGGGACAGGGGGGCACGATCTCCTACGAGCGGTACTTC
>NA|TRBJ2-1|TRBD2|TRBV6-2/TRBV6-3
CASRRTSLNEQFF
TGTGCCAGCAGAAGGACTAGCTTGAATGAGCAGTTCTTC
>few|TRBJ2-5|NA|TRBV6-2/TRBV6-3
CASSTDYFNEQYF
TGTGCCAGCAGTACGGACTACTTCAATGAGCAGTACTTC
>NA|TRBJ2-1|TRBD2|TRBV11-1
CASSGGTSGTYNEQFF
TGTGCCAGCAGCGGAGGGACTAGCGGCACCTACAATGAGCAGTTCTTC
>NA|TRBJ2-3|TRBD2|TRBV7-9
CASSLSGLAGDHTDTQYF
TGTGCCAGCAGCTTAAGTGGGCTAGCGGGGGATCACACAGATACGCAGTATTTT
>few|TRBJ2-7|TRBD1|TRBV5-5
CASSLLGTGDYEQYF
TGTGCCAGCAGCCTCCTGGGGACAGGGGACTACGAGCAGTACTTC
>NA|TRBJ2-1|TRBD1|TRBV6-1
CASSGQGARNEQFF
TGTGCCAGCAGCGGACAGGGGGCCCGTAATGAGCAGTTCTTC
>few|TRBJ1-1|NA|TRBV7-2
CASSLDGGMNTEAFF
TGTGCCAGCAGCTTAGATGGAGGGATGAACACTGAAGCTTTCTTT
>NA|TRBJ1-5|NA|TRBV10-3
CAISESNPGAHDQPRHF
TGTGCCATCAGTGAGTCAAACCCGGGAGCGCATGATCAGCCCCGGCATTTT
>NA|TRBJ2-2|TRBD2|TRBV20-1
CSARVAGGPSGELFF
TGCAGTGCTAGAGTAGCGGGAGGGCCGAGCGGGGAGCTGTTTTTT
>NA|TRBJ1-5|NA|TRBV7-8
CASSLLQRLGNQPQHF
TGTGCCAGCAGCTTACTTCAACGTTTAGGCAATCAGCCCCAGCATTTT
>NA|TRBJ2-7|TRBD2|TRBV6-5
CASSYPTKGETSGVYEQYF
TGTGCCAGCAGTTACCCTACCAAAGGTGAAACTAGCGGGGTCTACGAGCAGTACTTC
>many|TRBJ2-3|TRBD2|TRBV28
CASSSSGLAGGDVDTQYF
TGTGCCAGCAGTTCCTCGGGACTAGCGGGGGGAGACGTAGATACGCAGTATTTT
>few|TRBJ2-7|NA|TRBV5-6
CASSLRRAVSYEQYF
TGTGCCAGCAGCTTGCGAAGGGCCGTCTCCTACGAGCAGTACTTC
>few|TRBJ2-3|NA|TRBV5-1
CASSPEARNTQYF
TGCGCCAGCAGCCCGGAGGCTAGAAATACGCAGTATTTT
>NA|TRBJ2-5|NA|TRBV20-1
CSARAGRPGDQETQYF
TGCAGTGCTAGAGCGGGTAGGCCGGGAGACCAAGAGACCCAGTACTTC
>NA|TRBJ2-5|NA|TRBV20-1
CSAPRKVKGQETQYF
TGCAGTGCCCCCCGAAAGGTTAAGGGGCAAGAGACCCAGTACTTC
>few|TRBJ2-1|NA|TRBV7-2
CASSVPVYGARTYNEQFF
TGTGCCAGCAGCGTCCCAGTTTACGGGGCGCGGACCTACAATGAGCAGTTCTTC
>NA|TRBJ2-7|NA|TRBV11-3
CASSLVSGGEQYF
TGTGCCAGCAGCTTAGTTTCGGGCGGAGAGCAGTACTTC